These 24 T cell receptor beta chains originate from one sample sequenced in a study of blood T cell repertoires in COVID-19. Generated by immunoSEQ multiplex PCR, the TCRdb table keeps only in-frame clones and is missing some. The table includes under 300,000 clones, 90% detected once. Sequencing used peripheral blood. These receptors originate from a woman aged 55-70 years with COVID-19, enrolled during active disease.

The chain joins TRBV2 to TRBJ1-1; 7 bases match TRBD1. The CDR3 extends over 12 amino acids. Germline CDR1 SNHLY, CDR2 FYNNEI. Losses at the gene ends were 8 bases for V and 11 bases for J; bases not matched to a gene: 11. The DNA for the CDR3 is TGTGCCAGCCTGGGGACAGCCCTTAGGGCTTTCTTT. Its translation is CASLGTALRAFF.

This clone showed up just once. The chain carries TRBV18 and TRBJ2-7; the D is unclear. Looked up from germline, CDR1 is KGHSH and CDR2 is LQKENI. The CDR3 consists of 15 residues. V gave up 6 bases and J gave up 4 bases, with 19 bases separating them. CDR3 amino acids: CASSELKASRYEQYF. In DNA, the CDR3 is TGTGCCAGCTCGGAGCTCAAGGCATCGCGATACGAGCAGTACTTC.

V usage is TRBV4-1 and J usage is TRBJ1-5; D gene unclear. This CDR3 contains 13 residues. V was cut by 3 bases and J by 7 bases, with 10 bases left in between. Germline-derived CDR1 and CDR2 are MGHRA and YSYEKL. The CDR3 DNA follows: TGCGCCAGCAGCCAGGGCCAGGCGCAGCCCCAGCATTTT. Amino acid sequence: CASSQGQAQPQHF.

The chain is built from TRBV27 and TRBJ1-1, with D unclear. Germline V gene lookup returns CDR1 MNHEY and CDR2 SMNVEV (reference sequence). Trimming took off 5 bases at V and 1 base at J, with 11 bases between the two ends. The CDR3 runs to 14 residues. The CDR3 protein is CASSPLSWNTEAFF. In DNA form, the CDR3 reads TGTGCCAGCAGTCCCCTTAGTTGGAACACTGAAGCTTTCTTT.

This chain links TRBV9 with TRBJ1-2; 10 nucleotides line up with TRBD1. V gave up 0 bases and J gave up 2 bases; unmatched junction bases: 1. The CDR3 is 15 residues long. Per the germline V gene, CDR1 is SGDLS and CDR2 is YYNGEE. In DNA, the CDR3 is TGTGCCAGCAGCGTAGGGACAGGGGGGAACTATGGCTACACCTTC. Encoded protein: CASSVGTGGNYGYTF.

The chain recombines TRBV5-1 with TRBJ1-2, with TRBD1 matching over 12 bases. This CDR3 is built from 15 residues. CDR1 and CDR2 (germline): SGHRS, YFSETQ. Trimming removed 0 bases from V and 8 bases from J; junction bases left unmatched: 5. The CDR3 loop reads CASSLDGTGGLGYTF. CDR3 nucleotide sequence: TGCGCCAGCAGCTTGGATGGGACAGGGGGCCTAGGCTACACCTTC. Supplemented by reference TRBV5-1 and TRBJ1-2, the full variable domain reads KAGVTQTPRYLIKTRGQQVTLSCSPISGHRSVSWYQQTPGQGLQFLFEYFSETQRNKGNFPGRFSGRQFSNSRSEMNVSTLELGDSALYLCASSLDGTGGLGYTFGSGTRLTVV.

The chain joins TRBV19 to TRBJ1-5; D might be TRBD1 (6 bases). Trimming took off 7 bases at V and 3 bases at J, with 16 bases between the two ends. Germline V gene lookup returns CDR1 LNHDA and CDR2 SQIVND (reference sequence). The CDR3 extends over 15 amino acids. The CDR3 loop reads CASTPSQGFNQPQHF. Written as DNA, the CDR3 is TGTGCCAGTACACCGTCACAGGGTTTCAATCAGCCCCAGCATTTT.

Only a few counts were recorded for this clone. V usage is TRBV7-8 and J usage is TRBJ1-2; tentative D call: TRBD1 (6 bases). This CDR3 spans 14 amino acids. Germline CDR1 is SGHVS and CDR2 is FQNEAQ. V was trimmed by 2 bases and J by 8 bases, leaving 15 bases between them. DNA for the CDR3: TGTGCCAGCAGCTTATTTGTTAAGGGGGAAGGCTACACCTTC. Its protein product is CASSLFVKGEGYTF.

The CDR3 loop reads CASRGGSSGNTIYF. CDR3 DNA sequence: TGTGCCAGCCGCGGGGGCAGCTCTGGAAACACCATATATTTT. V is TRBV27 and J is TRBJ1-3; maybe TRBD1 (6 bases). V dropped 8 bases and J dropped 0 bases, with 11 bases sitting between them. Per the germline V gene, CDR1 is MNHEY and CDR2 is SMNVEV (reference sequence). This CDR3 is 14 amino acids long.

V is TRBV5-4 and J is TRBJ1-1, with 9 bases fitting TRBD1. The germline V gene has CDR1 SGHNT and CDR2 YYREEE (reference sequence). This CDR3 contains 16 residues. Trimming took 4 bases from V and 0 from J; bases not matched to a gene: 7. CDR3 in amino acids: CASSVDRGNMNTEAFF. The CDR3 nucleotides are TGTGCCAGCAGCGTGGACAGGGGTAACATGAACACTGAAGCTTTCTTT.

The chain links TRBV7-8 to TRBJ1-1; D not resolved. Trimming removed 1 base from V and 1 base from J, with 13 bases in between. The CDR3 contains 16 residues. Germline values: CDR1 SGHVS, CDR2 FQNEAQ. In DNA, the CDR3 is TGTGCCAGCAGCTTAGTGGCGGTGGTCGGGAACACTGAAGCTTTCTTT. Translating gives CASSLVAVVGNTEAFF. Looking up the rest from reference TRBV7-8 and TRBJ1-1 gives the full variable domain: GAGVSQSPRYKVAKRGQDVALRCDPISGHVSLFWYQQALGQGPEFLTYFQNEAQLDKSGLPSDRFFAERPEGSVSTLKIQRTQQEDSAVYLCASSLVAVVGNTEAFFGQGTRLTVV.

The V and J genes are TRBV28 and TRBJ1-2, with a weak D call TRBD1 (6 bases). The V end lost 8 bases, the J end lost 3 bases, and 19 bases lay between the germline ends. The germline V gene has CDR1 MDHEN and CDR2 SYDVKM. CDR3 length: 15 amino acids. CDR3 amino acids: CASAQGRLGYYGYTF. As DNA, the CDR3 is TGTGCCAGCGCACAGGGTAGACTTGGATACTATGGCTACACCTTC.

As regards this clone: Distinct nucleotide sequences in the sample also encode this CDR3. The J gene is TRBJ2-7, the V gene TRBV6-2 or TRBV6-3; D is possibly TRBD2 (5 bases). Trimming stripped 2 bases from V and 3 bases from J, with 5 bases between. Germline V gene data show CDR1 as MNHEY and CDR2 as SVGEGT. The CDR3 is 12 residues long. This chain's CDR3 is CASSYRGYEQYF. As DNA, the CDR3 is TGTGCCAGCAGTTACCGGGGCTACGAGCAGTACTTC.

The chain couples TRBV2 to TRBJ2-1; 7 nucleotides line up with TRBD2. In germline, CDR1 is SNHLY, CDR2 FYNNEI. CDR3 length: 16 amino acids. Trimming at V came to 6 bases and at J to 1 base, leaving 9 bases not matched to a gene. The CDR3 DNA is TGTGCCAGCAGGGCGGTGGGAGCGGGGTCCTACAATGAGCAGTTCTTC. As protein: CASRAVGAGSYNEQFF.

This clone was recorded once. V gene TRBV19 combines with J gene TRBJ2-1; 7 bases match TRBD2. V lost 3 bases and J lost 5; bases outside the gene matches: 7. Germline CDR1 and CDR2: LNHDA and SQIVND (reference sequence). The CDR3 length is 15 residues. The CDR3 region has the DNA TGTGCCAGTAGTATTATGCTAGCGGTAAACAATGAGCAGTTCTTC. It translates to CASSIMLAVNNEQFF. The whole variable domain, remainder taken from reference TRBV19 and TRBJ2-1, is DGGITQSPKYLFRKEGQNVTLSCEQNLNHDAMYWYRQDPGQGLRLIYYSQIVNDFQKGDIAEGYSVSREKKESFPLTVTSAQKNPTAFYLCASSIMLAVNNEQFFGPGTRLTVL.

This chain connects TRBV4-2 to TRBJ1-1; 7 bases are a match to TRBD1. This CDR3 comprises 14 residues. Germline lookup yields CDR1 LGHNA and CDR2 YNFKEQ. V shed 4 bases and J 8 bases; nucleotides not matched to a gene: 10. CDR3 protein: CASSPPAGGREAFF. CDR3 in DNA: TGTGCCAGCAGCCCCCCAGCAGGGGGGAGAGAAGCTTTCTTT.

This clone was observed a single time. The rearrangement links TRBV25-1 to TRBJ1-4; D gene unclear. The V end lost 1 base, the J end lost 6 bases, and 9 bases lay between the germline ends. CDR1 MGHDK and CDR2 SYGVNS come from the germline V gene. This CDR3 comprises 14 residues. The DNA for the CDR3 is TGTGCCAGCAGTGAATCTCCCCCGGATGAAAAACTGTTTTTT. This gives the protein CASSESPPDEKLFF. The full variable domain, its missing parts supplied by reference TRBV25-1 and TRBJ1-4, is EADIYQTPRYLVIGTGKKITLECSQTMGHDKMYWYQQDPGMELHLIHYSYGVNSTEKGDLSSESTVSRIRTEHFPLTLESARPSHTSQYLCASSESPPDEKLFFGSGTQLSVL.

CDR3 amino acids: CASSVGGPENSPLHF. As DNA, the CDR3 is TGTGCCAGCAGCGTGGGCGGGCCCGAGAATTCACCCCTCCACTTT. This chain connects TRBV9 to TRBJ1-6; D is unclear. CDR1 and CDR2 (germline): SGDLS, YYNGEE. V was trimmed by 2 bases and J by 7 bases, leaving 13 bases between them. The CDR3 contains 15 residues.

The rearrangement joins TRBV5-6 to TRBJ1-2; D unclear. The CDR3 contains 13 residues. V was trimmed by 7 bases and J by 8 bases, leaving 18 bases between them. The germline gives CDR1 SGHDT, CDR2 YYEEEE. The CDR3 nucleotides read TGTGCCAGCGTTCCCCGGAACAGAGAAGGCTACACCTTC. Translating it yields CASVPRNREGYTF.

The genes are TRBV11-2 and TRBJ1-6; D possibly corresponds to TRBD1 (6 bases). The CDR3 runs 15 residues. CDR1 and CDR2 from the germline V gene are SGHAT and FQNNGV. Trimming took off 1 base at V and 7 bases at J, with 11 bases between the two ends. The CDR3 sequence: CASSLGVTGNSPLHF. The CDR3 bases are TGTGCCAGCAGCTTAGGGGTGACAGGAAATTCACCCCTCCACTTT. Filled out from reference TRBV11-2 and TRBJ1-6, the complete variable domain reads EAGVAQSPRYKIIEKRQSVAFWCNPISGHATLYWYQQILGQGPKLLIQFQNNGVVDDSQLPKDRFSAERLKGVDSTLKIQPAKLEDSAVYLCASSLGVTGNSPLHFGNGTRLTVT.

This chain links TRBV19 with TRBJ2-3; TRBD2 aligns across 11 bases. The CDR3 runs 15 residues. Germline trimming cut 7 bases from V and 5 bases from J; bases unmatched to any gene: 8. Germline assignment: CDR1 LNHDA and CDR2 SQIVND (reference sequence). In DNA form, the CDR3 reads TGTGCCAGTACCCTTAGCGGGGGGGAAGGAGATACGCAGTATTTT. Translating it yields CASTLSGGEGDTQYF.

This sequence joins TRBV3-1 (or the pseudogene TRBV3-2) and TRBJ1-2; D unclear. The germline V gene has CDR1 LGHDT and CDR2 YNNKEL (reference sequence). The CDR3 is 15 amino acids. Trimming left V 4 bases short and J 1 base short, with 13 bases between. CDR3 nucleotides: TGTGCCAGCAGCCCCTGGGAGTCCAGTAACTATGGCTACACCTTC. Its protein is CASSPWESSNYGYTF.

Turning to this clone: A much larger clone sits a single nucleotide away, making a read error possible. The chain combines TRBV2 with TRBJ1-1; D perhaps matches TRBD1 (5 bases). CDR3 size: 13 residues. Germline V gives CDR1 SNHLY, CDR2 FYNNEI. The V end lost 3 bases, the J end lost 1 base, and 6 bases lay between the germline ends. CDR3 DNA sequence: TGTGCCAGCAGTGATCAGGGGAACACTGAAGCTTTCTTT. Protein: CASSDQGNTEAFF.

J is TRBJ2-3 and V is TRBV14; TRBD2 agrees at 10 bases. The CDR3 has 15 amino acids. Germline assignment: CDR1 SGHDN and CDR2 FVKESK. V was clipped by 4 bases and J by 12 bases; unmatched bases: 13. The CDR3 loop reads CASSPLAGAHFHQYF. The CDR3 nucleotides read TGTGCCAGCAGCCCCCTAGCGGGGGCCCACTTTCACCAGTATTTT.